This T cell receptor beta chain was captured by sequencing in a study of T-cell reconstitution after alpha-beta-depleted transplantation in children. General observations from the study: It was reported that alpha-beta T cells came from several hundred expanded graft clones (about two months after transplant). Where some patients showed high TCRbeta diversity at day 60, it came from recipient T cells and thymic progenitors that had survived. Most T-cell counts and diversity one year after the transplant came from T cells that were newly produced.

The authors prepared the TCRbeta library with unique molecular identifiers. TCRdb reanalysed the PCR reads using MiXCR and keeps one entry per CDR3 protein. The repertoire has about 77,000 distinct CDR3 sequences, about a sixth of them found once; the top ten carry about half. Germline values: CDR1 SSHAT, CDR2 FNYEAQ (reference sequence). This CDR3 has 13 amino acids. This clonotype has more than one count but fewer than ten. Its specificity is unknown. A read error may account for a junction end that differs from germline. The source is a male patient between 2 and 15 years old who had a stem cell transplant for acute lymphoblastic leukemia, so the T cells may come from the graft donor. The chain uses TRBV7-7 and TRBJ2-5; the match to TRBD1 covers 7 bases. The sample here was PBMCs, mostly from graft donor cells, taken 360 days after TCRalphabeta/CD19-depleted stem cell transplant. The CDR3 DNA follows: TGTGCTAGCAGCCACAGACAGGGAGAGACCCAGTACTTC. Translation gives CASSHRQGETQYF.